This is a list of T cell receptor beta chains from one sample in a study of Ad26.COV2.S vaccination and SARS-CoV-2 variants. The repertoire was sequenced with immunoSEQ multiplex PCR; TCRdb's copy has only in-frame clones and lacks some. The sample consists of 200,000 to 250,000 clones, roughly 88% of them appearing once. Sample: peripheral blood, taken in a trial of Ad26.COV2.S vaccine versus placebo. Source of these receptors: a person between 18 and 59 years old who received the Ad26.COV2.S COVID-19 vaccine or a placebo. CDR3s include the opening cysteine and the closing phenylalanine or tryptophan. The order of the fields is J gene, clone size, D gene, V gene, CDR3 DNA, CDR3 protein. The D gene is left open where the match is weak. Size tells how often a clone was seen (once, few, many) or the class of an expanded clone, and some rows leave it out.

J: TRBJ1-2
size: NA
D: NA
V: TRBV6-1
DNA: TGTGCCAGCAGTGACAGGGCTAACTATGGCTACACCTTC
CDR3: CASSDRANYGYTF

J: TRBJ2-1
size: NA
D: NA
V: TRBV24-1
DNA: TGTGCCACCAGTGAACCCGGGACGGGATTCTCCTACAATGAGCAGTTCTTC
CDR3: CATSEPGTGFSYNEQFF

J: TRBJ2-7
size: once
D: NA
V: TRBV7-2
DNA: TGTGCCAGCAGCTTAGCCGGTGTGGGGTCCTACGAGCAGTACTTC
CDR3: CASSLAGVGSYEQYF

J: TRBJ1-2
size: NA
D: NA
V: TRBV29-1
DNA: TGCAGCGTCTCCCCGGGGTTTGACTATGGCTACACCTTC
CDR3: CSVSPGFDYGYTF

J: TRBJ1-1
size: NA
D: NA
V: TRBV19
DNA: TGTGCCAGTCAATACAGGTCCATGAACACTGAAGCTTTCTTT
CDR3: CASQYRSMNTEAFF

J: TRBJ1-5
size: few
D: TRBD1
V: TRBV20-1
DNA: TGCAGTGCTAGTAATCCTCGGGACAGATATAGCAATCAGCCCCAGCATTTT
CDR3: CSASNPRDRYSNQPQHF

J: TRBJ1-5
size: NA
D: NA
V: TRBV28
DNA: TGTGCCAGCAAAGCAGGAGGTGGGCCCCAGCATTTT
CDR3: CASKAGGGPQHF

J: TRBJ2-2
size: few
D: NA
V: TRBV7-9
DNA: TGTGCCAGCAGCTTAGGGTTGGGGCAGTTTCCCGGGGAGCTGTTTTTT
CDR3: CASSLGLGQFPGELFF

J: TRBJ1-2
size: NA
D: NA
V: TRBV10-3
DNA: TGTGCCATCAGTGAGTCAGGGTCAGGGCATGGCTACACCTTC
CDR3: CAISESGSGHGYTF

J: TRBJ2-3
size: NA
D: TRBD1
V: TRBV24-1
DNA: TGTGCCACCAGCGACAGGGGCGATGGCACAGATACGCAGTATTTT
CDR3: CATSDRGDGTDTQYF

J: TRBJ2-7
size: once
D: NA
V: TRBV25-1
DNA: TGTGCCAGCTGGGACTCCATCCACGAGCAGTACTTC
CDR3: CASWDSIHEQYF

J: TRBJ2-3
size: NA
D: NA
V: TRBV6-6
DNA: TGTGCCAGCAGTTACCTAACGAGCACAGATACGCAGTATTTT
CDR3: CASSYLTSTDTQYF

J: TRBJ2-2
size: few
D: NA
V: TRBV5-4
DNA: TGTGCCAGCAGCCCTGGGGGAGCCGGGGAGCTGTTTTTT
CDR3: CASSPGGAGELFF

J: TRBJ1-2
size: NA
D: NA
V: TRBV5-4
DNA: TGTGCCAGCAGCTTGAGGGATAGTCCTGGCTACACCTTC
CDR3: CASSLRDSPGYTF

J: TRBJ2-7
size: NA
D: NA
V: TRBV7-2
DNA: TGTGCCAGCAGCTGGATTTTCAGATTCTCCTACGAGCAGTACTTC
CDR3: CASSWIFRFSYEQYF

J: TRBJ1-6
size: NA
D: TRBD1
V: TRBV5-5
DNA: TGTGCCAGCAGCCCCGCGGGACAGGAAACCGGACCCCTCCACTTT
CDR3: CASSPAGQETGPLHF

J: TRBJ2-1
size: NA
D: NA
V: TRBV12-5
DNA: TGTGCTAGTGGTTTGGGACCTAGGGCCACGTTCTTC
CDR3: CASGLGPRATFF

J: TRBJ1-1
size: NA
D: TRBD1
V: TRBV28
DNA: TGTGCCAGCAGTCCCCCGCGGGACAGTGAAGCTTTCTTT
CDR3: CASSPPRDSEAFF

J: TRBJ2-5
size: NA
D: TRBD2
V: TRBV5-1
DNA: TGCGCCAGCAGCCCACCAGGGACTAGCGCTGAGACCCAGTACTTC
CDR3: CASSPPGTSAETQYF

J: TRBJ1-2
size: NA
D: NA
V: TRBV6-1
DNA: TGTGCCAGCAGTGAACGGGTGGGGAGGAATCGTGGCTACACCTTC
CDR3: CASSERVGRNRGYTF

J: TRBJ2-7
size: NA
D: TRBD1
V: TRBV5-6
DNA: TGTGCCAGCAGCAGAGGGACAGCCTACGAGCAGTACTTC
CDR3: CASSRGTAYEQYF

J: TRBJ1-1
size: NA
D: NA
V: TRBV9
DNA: TGTGCCAGCAGCCCACAGTTTCTAATGAACACTGAAGCTTTCTTT
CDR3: CASSPQFLMNTEAFF

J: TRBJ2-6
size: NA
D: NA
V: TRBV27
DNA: TGTGCCAGCAAAGAGGGGGGTCTCGGGGCCAACGTCCTGACTTTC
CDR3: CASKEGGLGANVLTF

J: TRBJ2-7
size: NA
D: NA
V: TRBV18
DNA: TGTGCCAGCTCACCTGGGGGGAGCGAGCAGTACTTC
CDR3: CASSPGGSEQYF

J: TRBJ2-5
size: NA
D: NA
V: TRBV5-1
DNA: TGCGCCAGCAGCTTGGGGGGGTACCAAGAGACCCAGTACTTC
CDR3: CASSLGGYQETQYF

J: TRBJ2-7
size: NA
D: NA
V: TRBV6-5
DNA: TGTGCCAGCAGTTACCCCACCCTAGGAGGTGAGCAGTACTTC
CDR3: CASSYPTLGGEQYF

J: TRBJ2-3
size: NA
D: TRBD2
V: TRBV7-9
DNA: TGTGCCAGCAGCTTGGCTAGCGGGCTAGGTACGCAGTATTTT
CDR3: CASSLASGLGTQYF

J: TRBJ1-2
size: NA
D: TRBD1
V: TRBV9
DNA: TGTGCCAGCAGCGTAGTGACAGGGGCGCTTACGAATGGCTACACCTTC
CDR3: CASSVVTGALTNGYTF

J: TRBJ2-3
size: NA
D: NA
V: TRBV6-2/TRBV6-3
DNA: TGTGCCAGCAGTTACCCCCCGGGGACGCAGTATTTT
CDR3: CASSYPPGTQYF

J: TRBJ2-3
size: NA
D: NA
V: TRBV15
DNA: TGTGCCACCAGCAGAGATCAAACTGTCAGGACACAGATTAAGTCCAACACAGATACGCAGTATTTT
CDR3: CATSRDQTVRTQIKSNTDTQYF

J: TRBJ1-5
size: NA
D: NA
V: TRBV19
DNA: TGTGCCAGTAGTCTCGAACAGGGAGGCAATCAGCCCCAGCATTTT
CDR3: CASSLEQGGNQPQHF

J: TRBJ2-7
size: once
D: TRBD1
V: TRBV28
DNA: TGTGCCACGGGACAGGGGTCCTACGAGCAGTACTTC
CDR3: CATGQGSYEQYF

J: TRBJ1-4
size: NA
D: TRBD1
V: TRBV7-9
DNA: TGTGCCAGCAGCTACCCGACAGGGGGGAATGAAAAACTGTTTTTT
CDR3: CASSYPTGGNEKLFF

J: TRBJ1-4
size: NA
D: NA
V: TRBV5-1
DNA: TGCGCCAGCAGCTCCATAACAGGCACTAATGAAAAACTGTTTTTT
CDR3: CASSSITGTNEKLFF

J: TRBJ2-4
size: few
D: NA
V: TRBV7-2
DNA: TGTGCCAGCAGCCAGATAGGGGGGGGAAACATTCAGTACTTC
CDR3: CASSQIGGGNIQYF

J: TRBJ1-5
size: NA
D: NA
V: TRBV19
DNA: TGTGCCAGTAGTATAGAAGGAATCCTCTTGGATCAGCCCCAGCATTTT
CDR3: CASSIEGILLDQPQHF

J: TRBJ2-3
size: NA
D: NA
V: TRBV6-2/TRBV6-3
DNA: TGTGCCAGCAGTTACTCGGGGTCGCTCACAGATACGCAGTATTTT
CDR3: CASSYSGSLTDTQYF

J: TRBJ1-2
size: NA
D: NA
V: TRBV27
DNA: TGTGCCAGCAGTCCTGGTTCAGTCGACCTTTATGGCTACACCTTC
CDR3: CASSPGSVDLYGYTF

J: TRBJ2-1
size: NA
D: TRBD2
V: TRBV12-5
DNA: TGTGCTAGTGGTTTGGTCCACCTGAGCGGGAGGGCCGATGAGCAGTTCTTC
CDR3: CASGLVHLSGRADEQFF

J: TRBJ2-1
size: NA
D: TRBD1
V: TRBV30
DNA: TGTGCCTTCACAGGGGGCTCCTACAATGAGCAGTTCTTC
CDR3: CAFTGGSYNEQFF

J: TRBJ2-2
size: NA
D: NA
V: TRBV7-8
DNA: TGTGCCAGCAGCTTAATTCAGGGCGGGGAGCTGTTTTTT
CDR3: CASSLIQGGELFF

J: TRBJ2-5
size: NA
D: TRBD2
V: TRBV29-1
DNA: TGCAGCGTCCCCACGGGGGGGGAGACCCAGTACTTC
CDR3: CSVPTGGETQYF

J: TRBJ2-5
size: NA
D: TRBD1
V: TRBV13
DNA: TGTGCCAGCAGCCCCAGACAGGGTCTGAGCTTCCAAGAGACCCAGTACTTC
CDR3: CASSPRQGLSFQETQYF

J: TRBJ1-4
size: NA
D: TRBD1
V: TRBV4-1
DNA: TGCGCCAGCAGCCAAGATGGAGGGGGCGCGGGTGAAAAACTGTTTTTT
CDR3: CASSQDGGGAGEKLFF

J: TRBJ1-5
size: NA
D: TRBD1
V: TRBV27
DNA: TGTGCCAGCAGTTCCCGCTTCGACAGGGGCGGTCAGCCCCAGCATTTT
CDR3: CASSSRFDRGGQPQHF

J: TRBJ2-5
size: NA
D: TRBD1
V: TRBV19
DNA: TGTGCCAGTGTCGGGACAGGGCTCCCGGGTGGAGAGACCCAGTACTTC
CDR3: CASVGTGLPGGETQYF

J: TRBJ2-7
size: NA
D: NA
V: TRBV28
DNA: TGTGCCAGCAGATCCGGCCTGTCCTACGAGCAGTACTTC
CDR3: CASRSGLSYEQYF

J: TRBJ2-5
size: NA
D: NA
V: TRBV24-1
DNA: TGTGCCACCAGTGATTTGGAGACCCAGTACTTC
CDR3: CATSDLETQYF

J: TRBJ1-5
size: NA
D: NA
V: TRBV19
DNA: TGTGCCAGTAGTCTTACAGGGAGCAATCAGCCCCAGCATTTT
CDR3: CASSLTGSNQPQHF

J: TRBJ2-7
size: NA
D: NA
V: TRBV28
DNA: TGTGCCAGCAGTTTACCCCCATACGAGCAGTACTTC
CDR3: CASSLPPYEQYF